Below, one TCR beta chain is given with its context. The data belong to a study of blood T cell repertoires in COVID-19. Study-wide context: The United States, Italy and Spain supplied acute and convalescent COVID-19 samples. PBMCs, B-cell-depleted T cells, or T cells were the source of the cDNA or gDNA that made up the material.

Seattle patients were enrolled during active infection and followed longitudinally. V lost 6 bases, J lost 3 bases, and 17 bases lay in between. Germline V gives CDR1 MNHEY, CDR2 SVGAGI. This CDR3 is 15 amino acids long. TCRdb's copy holds only in-frame clones and misses some; the assay was immunoSEQ multiplex PCR. This repertoire shows tens of thousands of clones, 70% to 90% found once; its top ten account for around 5.1%. This chain joins TRBV6-5 and TRBJ1-2; weak D call: TRBD1 (5 bases). This sequence was found in a man aged 55-75 years with COVID-19, enrolled during active disease. The specimen was peripheral blood. CDR3 sequence reads: CASSSGGGIYYGYTF. The CDR3 DNA follows: TGTGCCAGCAGCTCCGGGGGTGGGATTTACTATGGCTACACCTTC.